These T cell receptor beta chains were read from a single sample in a study of Ad26.COV2.S vaccination and SARS-CoV-2 variants. Data came from immunoSEQ multiplex PCR; TCRdb stores just in-frame clones and leaves some out. This table holds about 350,000 clones, 92% found once. The sequencing used peripheral blood, collected after recovery from COVID-19. Every receptor here comes from a human donor who had recovered from COVID-19. CDR3s include the opening cysteine and the closing phenylalanine or tryptophan. D genes are given only for firm matches. Not all rows give a size; the values are once, few, many and, for expanded clones, a class.

TRBJ2-5 NA NA TRBV19 15 CASSIGGGRGETQYF TGTGCCAGTAGTATAGGTGGGGGTCGGGGAGAGACCCAGTACTTC
TRBJ2-3 NA TRBD2 TRBV3-1/TRBV3-2 16 CASRYGLAGSTDTQYF TGTGCCAGCAGATACGGACTAGCGGGGTCCACAGATACGCAGTATTTT
TRBJ2-1 NA TRBD1 TRBV5-1 15 CASSSFDRGSDEQFF TGCGCCAGCAGCTCCTTTGACAGGGGTAGCGATGAGCAGTTCTTC
TRBJ2-3 NA NA TRBV2 15 CASSVLGPRPDTQYF TGTGCCAGCAGTGTATTGGGGCCGCGCCCAGATACGCAGTATTTT
TRBJ1-2 NA NA TRBV10-3 15 CAISEKEDAGYGYTF TGTGCCATCAGTGAGAAAGAAGACGCCGGTTATGGCTACACCTTC
TRBJ2-2 NA NA TRBV9 14 CASSVEGNTGELFF TGTGCCAGCAGCGTAGAAGGAAACACCGGGGAGCTGTTTTTT
TRBJ2-7 NA NA TRBV7-8 14 CASSLIGNSYEQYF TGTGCCAGCAGCTTAATCGGGAATAGCTACGAGCAGTACTTC
TRBJ1-6 NA NA TRBV2 15 CASSYGGGLRSPLHF TGTGCCAGCAGTTATGGGGGGGGTCTAAGGTCACCCCTCCACTTT
TRBJ1-5 NA TRBD1 TRBV5-5 15 CASSGQGRADQPQHF TGTGCCAGCAGTGGACAGGGGAGGGCGGATCAGCCCCAGCATTTT
TRBJ2-3 NA NA TRBV4-2 17 CASSQGFAGQNTDTQYF TGTGCCAGCAGCCAAGGGTTCGCGGGGCAGAACACGGATACGCAGTATTTT
TRBJ2-3 NA TRBD2 TRBV11-2 19 CASSLDHQTSGGGTDTQYF TGTGCCAGCAGCTTAGATCACCAGACTAGCGGGGGGGGCACAGATACGCAGTATTTT
TRBJ1-5 NA NA TRBV7-9 14 CASSLAGLNQPQHF TGTGCCAGCAGCTTAGCAGGTCTAAATCAGCCCCAGCATTTT
TRBJ2-5 NA NA TRBV5-1 13 CASSLVQGGTQYF TGCGCCAGCAGCTTGGTTCAGGGCGGGACCCAGTACTTC
TRBJ2-7 NA NA TRBV6-6 13 CASTPNNFYEQYF TGTGCCAGCACCCCGAACAATTTCTACGAGCAGTACTTC
TRBJ1-2 NA NA TRBV5-4 13 CASSLPPNYGYTF TGTGCCAGCAGCTTACCGCCTAACTATGGCTACACCTTC
TRBJ1-1 NA TRBD1 TRBV4-1 14 CASSQRTGGSEAFF TGCGCCAGCAGCCAACGGACAGGGGGATCTGAAGCTTTCTTT
TRBJ2-3 NA TRBD1 TRBV6-5 14 CASSRDRSTDTQYF TGTGCCAGCAGCCGGGACAGGTCCACAGATACGCAGTATTTT
TRBJ1-5 few TRBD1 TRBV25-1 16 CASSNSAGGRSQPQHF TGTGCCAGCAGTAATTCGGCAGGGGGCAGGAGTCAGCCCCAGCATTTT
TRBJ2-1 NA NA TRBV6-2/TRBV6-3 11 CASSLGYEQFF TGTGCCAGCAGCTTGGGGTATGAGCAGTTCTTC
TRBJ1-2 NA TRBD1 TRBV5-6 16 CASSLPGTGVNYGYTF TGTGCCAGCAGCTTGCCCGGGACAGGGGTCAACTATGGCTACACCTTC
TRBJ2-2 NA NA TRBV7-8 16 CASSSQTGPNTGELFF TGTGCCAGCAGCAGTCAGACAGGACCTAACACCGGGGAGCTGTTTTTT
TRBJ1-5 NA NA TRBV6-1 13 CASSEYKGQPQHF TGTGCCAGCAGTGAATATAAGGGACAGCCCCAGCATTTT
TRBJ2-7 NA TRBD2 TRBV6-1 17 CASSGTSGGGSTQEQYF TGTGCCAGCAGTGGGACTAGCGGGGGGGGGTCCACACAGGAGCAGTACTTC
TRBJ1-5 NA NA TRBV27 12 CASSEGGRPQHF TGTGCCAGCAGCGAGGGAGGAAGGCCCCAGCATTTT
TRBJ2-1 NA NA TRBV6-2/TRBV6-3 15 CASSSPVSSYNEQFF TGTGCCAGCAGTTCTCCAGTAAGCTCCTACAATGAGCAGTTCTTC
TRBJ1-1 NA TRBD1 TRBV27 12 CASGSGTAEAFF TGTGCCAGCGGCTCGGGGACAGCTGAAGCTTTCTTT
TRBJ2-7 NA NA TRBV11-2 14 CASSPGTRGGEQYF TGTGCCAGCAGTCCCGGGACAAGGGGGGGGGAGCAGTACTTC
TRBJ2-1 NA NA TRBV7-9 15 CASSLQGVRYNEQFF TGTGCCAGCAGCCTACAGGGAGTTAGATACAATGAGCAGTTCTTC
TRBJ1-3 NA TRBD1 TRBV19 16 CASSPIQGVAGNTIYF TGTGCCAGTAGTCCCATACAGGGGGTAGCTGGAAACACCATATATTTT
TRBJ1-6 once TRBD1 TRBV24-1 17 CATSDLETDRDNSPLHF TGTGCCACCAGTGATTTGGAAACGGACAGGGATAATTCACCCCTCCACTTT
TRBJ2-3 NA TRBD2 TRBV19 15 CASTERGVYTDTQYF TGTGCCAGTACCGAGCGGGGGGTCTACACAGATACGCAGTATTTT
TRBJ1-2 NA TRBD1 TRBV29-1 14 CSAGGDSTNYGYTF TGCAGCGCTGGCGGGGACAGTACTAACTATGGCTACACCTTC
TRBJ1-3 few TRBD1 TRBV7-2 14 CASSRDRAKPTIYF TGTGCCAGCAGCCGGGACAGGGCTAAACCCACCATATATTTT
TRBJ1-2 NA NA TRBV6-5 14 CASSYGRGGYGYTF TGTGCCAGCAGTTACGGGCGGGGCGGATATGGCTACACCTTC
TRBJ2-2 NA NA TRBV2 13 CASSGTTTGELFF TGTGCCAGCAGTGGGACAACCACCGGGGAGCTGTTTTTT
TRBJ2-7 NA NA TRBV10-3 13 CAISDDSYYEQYF TGTGCCATCAGTGATGATAGCTACTACGAGCAGTACTTC
TRBJ2-1 NA TRBD1 TRBV19 14 CASPGGLANNEQFF TGTGCCAGTCCAGGGGGCCTAGCCAACAATGAGCAGTTCTTC
TRBJ2-5 few NA TRBV5-1 14 CASTTQGPRETQYF TGCGCCAGCACCACTCAGGGCCCCCGAGAGACCCAGTACTTC
TRBJ1-2 few NA TRBV3-1/TRBV3-2 13 CASSQVSNYGYTF TGTGCCAGCAGCCAAGTTTCTAACTATGGCTACACCTTC
TRBJ1-4 NA NA TRBV9 13 CASSAQTGEKLFF TGTGCCAGCAGCGCTCAAACAGGGGAAAAACTGTTTTTT
TRBJ1-2 NA NA TRBV11-2 15 CASSLGPELNYGYTF TGTGCCAGCAGCTTAGGACCCGAGTTGAACTATGGCTACACCTTC
TRBJ1-2 NA NA TRBV19 16 CASSIDLPGTGYGYTF TGTGCCAGTAGTATAGATCTCCCAGGGACGGGCTATGGCTACACCTTC
TRBJ2-3 NA TRBD2 TRBV14 20 CASSHVRGGSGKSSTDTQYF TGTGCCAGCAGCCATGTCCGGGGGGGGTCCGGTAAATCTAGCACAGATACGCAGTATTTT
TRBJ2-5 once TRBD1 TRBV7-9 14 CASKRTGTQETQYF TGTGCCAGCAAACGGACAGGAACTCAAGAGACCCAGTACTTC
TRBJ2-5 once TRBD2 TRBV5-1 20 CASSLALIGGGNKHQETQYF TGCGCCAGCAGCTTGGCCCTAATAGGCGGGGGGAACAAACATCAAGAGACCCAGTACTTC
TRBJ1-1 NA TRBD1 TRBV6-2/TRBV6-3 14 CASSYQGARTEAFF TGTGCCAGCAGTTACCAGGGGGCGAGGACTGAAGCTTTCTTT
TRBJ1-2 NA NA TRBV5-6 13 CASSLEPVYGYTF TGTGCCAGCAGCTTGGAACCCGTCTATGGCTACACCTTC
TRBJ1-1 NA TRBD1 TRBV18 16 CASSPNGQGANTEAFF TGTGCCAGCTCACCTAACGGACAGGGGGCGAACACTGAAGCTTTCTTT
TRBJ2-3 NA NA TRBV5-4 15 CASSSQMESPDTQYF TGTGCCAGCAGCTCCCAAATGGAGTCGCCAGATACGCAGTATTTT
TRBJ1-2 NA NA TRBV9 15 CASSVTGGAMEGYTF TGTGCCAGCAGCGTAACCGGCGGGGCCATGGAAGGCTACACCTTC
TRBJ1-5 NA NA TRBV7-2 15 CASSLVDASNQPQHF TGTGCCAGCAGCTTAGTAGATGCAAGCAATCAGCCCCAGCATTTT
TRBJ2-3 NA NA TRBV20-1 18 CSASISRGAPIRTDTQYF TGCAGTGCTAGTATCAGCAGGGGGGCACCTATACGCACAGATACGCAGTATTTT
TRBJ2-1 NA NA TRBV6-5 12 CASSTQYNEQFF TGTGCCAGCAGTACACAGTACAATGAGCAGTTCTTC
TRBJ2-3 NA NA TRBV4-1 12 CASSHGTDTQYF TGCGCCAGCAGCCACGGTACAGATACGCAGTATTTT
TRBJ2-3 NA TRBD2 TRBV2 16 CASSAHSGGIGNTQYF TGTGCCAGCAGCGCGCATAGCGGGGGAATTGGAAATACGCAGTATTTT
TRBJ2-2 NA NA TRBV18 14 CASSPPPGAGELFF TGTGCCAGCTCACCTCCCCCGGGGGCCGGGGAGCTGTTTTTT
TRBJ1-5 NA TRBD1 TRBV7-2 15 CASSSRQGHNQPQHF TGTGCCAGCAGCTCACGACAGGGCCACAATCAGCCCCAGCATTTT